This T cell receptor (beta chain) was obtained from a study of long-term antiretroviral therapy in people with HIV. The ends were cut back, 5 bases at V and 6 bases at J, with 8 bases in the middle. Germline CDR1 reads DFQATT; CDR2 reads SNEGSKA (reference sequence). The CDR3 has 11 amino acids. Of note for this clone: Its target is not known.

Assay version v3.0 of immunoSEQ was used, and it was run at survey level. This table comes from immunoSEQ multiplex PCR, and its TCRdb copy is limited to in-frame clones, with some not included. This table has around 20,000 clones, around three quarters appearing once. Findings of the study overall: Absence of data on ART adherence, viral resistance or therapy changes was noted.

The TCR sequence derives from a woman in her twenties or thirties with HIV. The material was unsorted PBMCs, obtained 2.9 years after starting antiretroviral therapy. The chain uses TRBV20-1 and TRBJ2-1; D is perhaps TRBD1 (5 bases). CDR3 DNA: TGCAGTGCTGGGGCGCCCAATGAGCAGTTCTTC. Encoded protein: CSAGAPNEQFF.